This TCR beta chain was obtained from a study of blood T cells in healthy people across ages. Findings and caveats of the study: Compared with aged donors, long-lived donors showed fewer expanded clones, suggesting selection.

It was with a sample-barcoded 5' primer and a J-beta primer mix that a second PCR of roughly 7 to 12 cycles was run. TCRdb re-derived calls from the 5' RACE reads in MiXCR, one entry per CDR3 protein. The sample shows around 520,000 distinct CDR3 sequences, around 27% of them seen only once. The CDR3 totals 13 residues. Germline CDR1 is SGDLS and CDR2 is YYNGEE. Deletions cut 0 bases from V and 5 bases from J, with 8 bases between. On this clonotype itself: As yet, its antigen is unknown.

These data were also reused for a study on T cells of mothers and their children. This second study notes: For cDNA synthesis, the complete extracted RNA was used (about 1.4 ug per 15 ul).

The J gene is TRBJ1-2, the V gene TRBV9; D is unclear. The sequence was obtained from a boy aged 2-9 years in good health. Material: blood. This chain's CDR3 is CASSVGRKYGYTF. The CDR3 nucleotides are TGTGCCAGCAGCGTAGGTCGAAAATATGGCTACACCTTC.